Below, 11 T cell receptor beta chains from the same sample are listed, as sequenced in a study of early T cells in non-severe SARS-CoV-2 infection. One entry per CDR3 protein results from TCRdb running MiXCR on the 5' RACE reads. The sample carries fewer than 75,000 distinct CDR3 sequences, over 20% recorded once. Specimen: whole blood, collected at baseline. The receptors derive from an adult who was a healthcare worker with PCR-confirmed SARS-CoV-2 infection or an uninfected control (not recorded which).

This clonotype was counted ten times or more. J is TRBJ2-7 and V is TRBV20-1; TRBD2 matches 7 bases. V lost 5 bases to trimming and J lost 2 bases; unmatched junction nucleotides: 6. Germline CDR1 reads DFQATT; CDR2 reads SNEGSKA (reference sequence). This CDR3 region has 13 residues. The CDR3 loop is CSAGRDPAYEQYF. The CDR3 coding sequence is TGCAGTGCTGGGAGGGACCCAGCCTACGAGCAGTACTTC.

There are a few counts of this clonotype. The chain recombines TRBV12-3 or TRBV12-4 with TRBJ1-2, with TRBD1 matching over 9 bases. The trim removed 6 bases at V and 5 bases at J, leaving 4 bases unmatched. The CDR3 loop spans 13 amino acids. CDR3: CASSIGQGYGYTF. The CDR3 bases are TGTGCCAGCAGCATTGGACAGGGGTATGGCTACACCTTC.

This clonotype appeared a few times. The rearrangement uses TRBV19 and TRBJ1-2; 9 positions agree with TRBD1. Germline CDR1 reads LNHDA; CDR2 reads SQIVND (reference sequence). CDR3 length: 13 residues. V was clipped by 10 bases and J by 7 bases; unmatched bases: 10. CDR3 protein: CATGTGYGSGYTF. As DNA, the CDR3 is TGTGCCACCGGGACAGGGTATGGGAGTGGCTACACCTTC. The full variable domain, its missing parts supplied by reference TRBV19 and TRBJ1-2, is DGGITQSPKYLFRKEGQNVTLSCEQNLNHDAMYWYRQDPGQGLRLIYYSQIVNDFQKGDIAEGYSVSREKKESFPLTVTSAQKNPTAFYLCATGTGYGSGYTFGSGTRLTVV.

The rearrangement joins TRBV7-2 to TRBJ2-4; D is ambiguous. Trimming removed 5 bases from V and 0 bases from J, with 5 bases in between. CDR1 is SGHTA, CDR2 FQGNSA, per germline. The CDR3 runs to 13 residues. The CDR3 is CASSPQAKNIQYF. CDR3 bases: TGTGCCAGCAGCCCTCAAGCCAAAAACATTCAGTACTTC.

This clonotype was counted a few times. The chain recombines TRBV18 with TRBJ2-1; 8 bases match TRBD1. The trim removed 2 bases at V and 10 bases at J, leaving 7 bases unmatched. Germline CDR1 reads KGHSH; CDR2 reads LQKENI. CDR3 length: 14 amino acids. CDR3 DNA sequence: TGTGCCAGCTCACCAGTACAGGGGGAAGGGGAGCAGTTCTTC. Protein: CASSPVQGEGEQFF.

The rearrangement links TRBV7-9 to TRBJ1-6; D is ambiguous. V gave up 3 bases and J gave up 7 bases, with 7 bases separating them. Germline loops: CDR1 SEHNR, CDR2 FQNEAQ (reference sequence). CDR3 length equals 13 residues. As DNA, the CDR3 is TGTGCCAGCAGCTTGGGGTCCAATTCACCCCTCCACTTT. Protein product: CASSLGSNSPLHF.

In regard to this clonotype: A much bigger clone sits one base away, suggesting this may be a read error. The chain uses TRBV6-1 and TRBJ2-1; 10 nucleotides align to TRBD2. Looked up from germline, CDR1 is MNHNS and CDR2 is SASEGT. There are 15 residues in the CDR3. V was pared by 0 bases and J by 5 bases, with 1 base of the junction left unmatched. In nucleotides, the CDR3 is TGTGCCAGCAGTGAAGCTAGCGGGGGGCACAATGAGCAGTTCTTC. This translates into CASSEASGGHNEQFF.

This clonotype appeared a few times. The rearrangement links TRBV20-1 to TRBJ1-6; TRBD1 aligns across 7 bases. This CDR3 region has 14 residues. Germline V gene sequence: CDR1 DFQATT, CDR2 SNEGSKA (reference sequence). J gave up 6 bases and V 2 bases, and 4 bases lay outside the gene matches. Here the CDR3 reads CSARPGQSNSPLHF. As DNA, the CDR3 is TGCAGTGCTAGACCGGGACAGAGTAATTCACCCCTCCACTTT.

This clonotype occurred a few times. CDR3 sequence (DNA): TGTGCCAGCAGCTTGGATGGCGGGGGTTCCCGGGACCAGTACTTC. Its translation is CASSLDGGGSRDQYF. The chain is built from TRBV5-4 and TRBJ2-5, with 7 bases lining up with TRBD2. CDR3 length: 15 amino acids. After removal of 0 bases from V and 10 bases from J, the junction contained 12 bases not matched to a gene. Germline CDR1 and CDR2: SGHNT and YYREEE (reference sequence).

This clonotype has a handful of counts. The V gene is TRBV7-9, the J gene TRBJ2-7; TRBD1 is a possible D gene (7 bases). Between the trimmed V and J ends, which lost 5 bases and 1 base, there was a span of 12 bases. Per the germline V gene, CDR1 is SEHNR and CDR2 is FQNEAQ (reference sequence). The length of the CDR3 is 14 residues. The CDR3 nucleotides are TGTGCCAGCAGCCCACAGGGGAGGTCCTACGAGCAGTACTTC. Its protein product is CASSPQGRSYEQYF.

This clonotype was found a few times. The rearrangement joins TRBV7-9 to TRBJ1-1; no clear D. V lost 5 bases to trimming and J lost 0 bases, with 4 bases between them. This CDR3 has 12 amino acids. CDR1 is SEHNR, CDR2 FQNEAQ, per germline (reference sequence). The CDR3, as DNA: TGTGCCAGCAGCCCTATGAACACTGAAGCTTTCTTT. It specifies CASSPMNTEAFF.